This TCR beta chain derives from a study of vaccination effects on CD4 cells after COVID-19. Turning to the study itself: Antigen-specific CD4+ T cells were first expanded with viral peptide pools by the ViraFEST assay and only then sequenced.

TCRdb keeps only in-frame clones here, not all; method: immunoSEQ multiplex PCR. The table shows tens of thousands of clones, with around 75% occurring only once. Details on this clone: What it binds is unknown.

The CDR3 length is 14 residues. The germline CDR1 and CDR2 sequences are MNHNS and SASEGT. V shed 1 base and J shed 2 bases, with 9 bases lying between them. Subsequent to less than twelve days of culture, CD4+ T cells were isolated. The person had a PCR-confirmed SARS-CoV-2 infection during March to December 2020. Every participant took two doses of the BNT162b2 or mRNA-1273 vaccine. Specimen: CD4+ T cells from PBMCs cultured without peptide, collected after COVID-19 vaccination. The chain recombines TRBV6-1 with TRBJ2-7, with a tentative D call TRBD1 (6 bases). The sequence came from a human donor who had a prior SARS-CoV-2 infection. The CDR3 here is CASSEDRVTYEQYF. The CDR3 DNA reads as TGTGCCAGCAGTGAAGACAGGGTAACCTACGAGCAGTACTTC.